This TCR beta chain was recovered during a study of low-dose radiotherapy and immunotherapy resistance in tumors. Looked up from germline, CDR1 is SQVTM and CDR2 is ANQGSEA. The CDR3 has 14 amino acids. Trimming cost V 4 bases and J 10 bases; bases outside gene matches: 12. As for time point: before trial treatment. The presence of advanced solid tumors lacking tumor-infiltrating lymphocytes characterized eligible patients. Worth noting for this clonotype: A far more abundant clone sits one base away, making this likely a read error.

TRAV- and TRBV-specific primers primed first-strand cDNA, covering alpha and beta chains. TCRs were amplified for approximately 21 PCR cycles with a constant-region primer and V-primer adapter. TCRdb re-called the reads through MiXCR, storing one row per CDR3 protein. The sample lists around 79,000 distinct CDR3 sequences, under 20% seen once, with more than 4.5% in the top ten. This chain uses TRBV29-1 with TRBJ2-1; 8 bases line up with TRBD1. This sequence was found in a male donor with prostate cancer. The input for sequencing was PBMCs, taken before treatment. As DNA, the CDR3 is TGCAGCGTTGGAGCCGGGACAGGAGTTTACGAGCAGTTCTTC. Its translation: CSVGAGTGVYEQFF.